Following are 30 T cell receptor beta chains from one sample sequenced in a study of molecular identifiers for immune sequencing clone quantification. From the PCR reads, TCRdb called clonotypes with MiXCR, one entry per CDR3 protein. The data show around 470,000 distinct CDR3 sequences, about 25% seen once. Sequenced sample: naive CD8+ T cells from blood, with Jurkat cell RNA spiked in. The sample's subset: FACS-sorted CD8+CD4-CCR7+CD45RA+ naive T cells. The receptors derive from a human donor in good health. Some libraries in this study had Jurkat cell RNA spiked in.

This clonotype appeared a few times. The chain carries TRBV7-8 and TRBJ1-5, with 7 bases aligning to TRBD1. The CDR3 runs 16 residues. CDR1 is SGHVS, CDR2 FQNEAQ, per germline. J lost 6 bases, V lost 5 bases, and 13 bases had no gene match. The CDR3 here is CASSHHRGRDLQPQHF. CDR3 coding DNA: TGTGCCAGCAGCCACCACAGGGGACGGGACCTTCAGCCCCAGCATTTT. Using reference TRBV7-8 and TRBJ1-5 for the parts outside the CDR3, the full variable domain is GAGVSQSPRYKVAKRGQDVALRCDPISGHVSLFWYQQALGQGPEFLTYFQNEAQLDKSGLPSDRFFAERPEGSVSTLKIQRTQQEDSAVYLCASSHHRGRDLQPQHFGDGTRLSIL.

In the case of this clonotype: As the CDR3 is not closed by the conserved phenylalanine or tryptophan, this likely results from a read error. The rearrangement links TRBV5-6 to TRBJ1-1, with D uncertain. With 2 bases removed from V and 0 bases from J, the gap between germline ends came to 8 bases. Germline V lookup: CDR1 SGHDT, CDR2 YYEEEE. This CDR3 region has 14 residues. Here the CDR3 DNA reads TGTGCCAGCAGCTTAGGGATAATGAACACTGAAGCTTTCCTT. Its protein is CASSLGIMNTEAFL.

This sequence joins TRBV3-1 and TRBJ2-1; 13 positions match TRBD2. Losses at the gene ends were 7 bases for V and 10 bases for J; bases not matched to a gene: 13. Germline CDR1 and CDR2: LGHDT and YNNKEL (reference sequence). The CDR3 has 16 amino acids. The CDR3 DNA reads TGTGCCAGCACATCCGAGGCGGGACTAGCGGGGTCCGAGCAGTTCTTC. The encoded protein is CASTSEAGLAGSEQFF.

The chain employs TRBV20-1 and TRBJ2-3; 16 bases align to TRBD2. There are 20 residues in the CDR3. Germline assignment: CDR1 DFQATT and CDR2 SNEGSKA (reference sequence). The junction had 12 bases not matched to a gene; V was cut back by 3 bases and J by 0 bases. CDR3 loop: CSASALPGLAGGLSTDTQYF. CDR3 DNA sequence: TGCAGTGCTAGCGCGCTCCCGGGACTAGCGGGAGGGCTGAGCACAGATACGCAGTATTTT.

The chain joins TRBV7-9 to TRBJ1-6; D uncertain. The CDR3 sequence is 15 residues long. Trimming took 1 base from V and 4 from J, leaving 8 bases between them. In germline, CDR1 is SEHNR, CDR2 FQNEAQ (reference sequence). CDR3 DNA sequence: TGTGCCAGCAGCTTAGTAGGCGATTATAATTCACCCCTCCACTTT. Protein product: CASSLVGDYNSPLHF.

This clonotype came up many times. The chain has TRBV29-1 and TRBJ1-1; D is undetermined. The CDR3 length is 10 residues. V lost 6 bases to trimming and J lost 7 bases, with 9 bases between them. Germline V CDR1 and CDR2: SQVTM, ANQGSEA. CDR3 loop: CSVSLGEAFF. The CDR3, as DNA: TGCAGCGTCAGCCTTGGTGAAGCTTTCTTT.

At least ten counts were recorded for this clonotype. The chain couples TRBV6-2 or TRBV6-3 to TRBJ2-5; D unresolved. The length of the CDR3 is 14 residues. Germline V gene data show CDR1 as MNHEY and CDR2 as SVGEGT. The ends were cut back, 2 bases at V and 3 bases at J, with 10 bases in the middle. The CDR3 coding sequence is TGTGCCAGCAGTTACGGACCGAATGAAGAGACCCAGTACTTC. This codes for CASSYGPNEETQYF.

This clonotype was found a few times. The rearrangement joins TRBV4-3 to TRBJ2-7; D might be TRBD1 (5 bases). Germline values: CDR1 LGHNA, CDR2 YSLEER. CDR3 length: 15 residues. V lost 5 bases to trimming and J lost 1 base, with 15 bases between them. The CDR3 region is CASSVGGARSYEQYF. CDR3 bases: TGCGCCAGCAGCGTGGGTGGGGCTAGATCCTACGAGCAGTACTTC.

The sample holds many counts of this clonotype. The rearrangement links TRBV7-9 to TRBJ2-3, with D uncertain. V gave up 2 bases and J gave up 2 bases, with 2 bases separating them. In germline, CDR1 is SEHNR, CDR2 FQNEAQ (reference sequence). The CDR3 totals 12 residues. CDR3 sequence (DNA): TGTGCCAGCAGCTTATTCACAGATACGCAGTATTTT. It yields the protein CASSLFTDTQYF.

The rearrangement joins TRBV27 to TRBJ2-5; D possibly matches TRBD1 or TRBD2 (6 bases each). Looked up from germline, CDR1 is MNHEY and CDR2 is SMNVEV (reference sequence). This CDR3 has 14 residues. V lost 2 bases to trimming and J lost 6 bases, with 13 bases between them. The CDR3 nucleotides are TGTGCCAGCAGTTTACAAGGGGGACTGCAGACCCAGTACTTC. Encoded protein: CASSLQGGLQTQYF.

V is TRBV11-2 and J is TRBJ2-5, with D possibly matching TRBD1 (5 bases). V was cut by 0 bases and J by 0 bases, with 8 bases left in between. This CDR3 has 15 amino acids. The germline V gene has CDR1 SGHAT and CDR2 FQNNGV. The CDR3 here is CASSLEGANQETQYF. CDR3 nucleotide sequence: TGTGCCAGCAGCTTAGAAGGGGCCAACCAAGAGACCCAGTACTTC.

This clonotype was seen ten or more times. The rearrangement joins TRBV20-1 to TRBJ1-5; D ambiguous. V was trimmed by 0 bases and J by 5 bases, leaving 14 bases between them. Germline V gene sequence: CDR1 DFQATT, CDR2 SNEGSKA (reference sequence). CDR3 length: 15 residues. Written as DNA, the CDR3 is TGCAGTGCTAGAGATATTGGGCTGAACGATCAGCCCCAGCATTTT. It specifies CSARDIGLNDQPQHF.

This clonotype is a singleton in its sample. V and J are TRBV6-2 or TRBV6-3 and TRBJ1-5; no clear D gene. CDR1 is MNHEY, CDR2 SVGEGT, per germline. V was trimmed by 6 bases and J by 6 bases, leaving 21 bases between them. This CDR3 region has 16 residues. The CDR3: CASRPLWVLVAQPQHF. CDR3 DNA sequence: TGTGCCAGCAGGCCGTTATGGGTCCTTGTCGCTCAGCCCCAGCATTTT.

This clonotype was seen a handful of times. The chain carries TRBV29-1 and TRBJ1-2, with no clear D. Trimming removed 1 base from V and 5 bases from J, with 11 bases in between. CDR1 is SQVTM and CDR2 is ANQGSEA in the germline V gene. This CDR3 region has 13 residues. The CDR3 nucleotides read TGCAGCGTTGAAGGGGAACAGCTTTATGGCTACACCTTC. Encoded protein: CSVEGEQLYGYTF. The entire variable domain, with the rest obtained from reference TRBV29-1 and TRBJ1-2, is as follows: SAVISQKPSRDICQRGTSLTIQCQVDSQVTMMFWYRQQPGQSLTLIATANQGSEATYESGFVIDKFPISRPNLTFSTLTVSNMSPEDSSIYLCSVEGEQLYGYTFGSGTRLTVV.

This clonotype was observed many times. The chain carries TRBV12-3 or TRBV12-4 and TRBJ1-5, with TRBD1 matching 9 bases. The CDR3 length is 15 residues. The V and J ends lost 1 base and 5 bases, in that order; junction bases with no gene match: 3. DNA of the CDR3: TGTGCCAGCAGTTTAGTGGGACAGGGCTATCAGCCCCAGCATTTT. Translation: CASSLVGQGYQPQHF.

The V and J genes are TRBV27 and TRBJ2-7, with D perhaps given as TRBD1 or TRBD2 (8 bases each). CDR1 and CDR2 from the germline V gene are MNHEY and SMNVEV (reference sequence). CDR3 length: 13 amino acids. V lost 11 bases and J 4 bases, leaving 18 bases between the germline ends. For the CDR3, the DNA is TGTGCCTGCCGTAGCGGGACAGGTTACGAGCAGTACTTC. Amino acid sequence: CACRSGTGYEQYF.

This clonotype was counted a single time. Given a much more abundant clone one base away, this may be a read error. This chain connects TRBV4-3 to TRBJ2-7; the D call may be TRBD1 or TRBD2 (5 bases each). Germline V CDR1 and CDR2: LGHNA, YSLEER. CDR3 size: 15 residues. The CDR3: CASSQGWGRAYKQYF. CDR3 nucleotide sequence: TGCGCCAGCAGCCAAGGCTGGGGGAGAGCCTACAAGCAGTACTTC.

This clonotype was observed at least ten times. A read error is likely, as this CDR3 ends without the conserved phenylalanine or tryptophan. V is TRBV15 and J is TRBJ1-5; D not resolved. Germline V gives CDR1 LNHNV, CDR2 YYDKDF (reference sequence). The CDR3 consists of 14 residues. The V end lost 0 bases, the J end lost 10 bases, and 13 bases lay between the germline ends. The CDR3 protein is CATSRERWRSPQHS. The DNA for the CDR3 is TGTGCCACCAGCAGAGAGAGGTGGCGGTCACCCCAGCATTCT.

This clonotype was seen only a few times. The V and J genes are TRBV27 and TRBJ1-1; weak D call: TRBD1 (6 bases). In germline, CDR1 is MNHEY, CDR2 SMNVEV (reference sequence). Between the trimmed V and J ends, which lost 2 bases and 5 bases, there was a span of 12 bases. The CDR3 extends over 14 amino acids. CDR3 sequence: CASSLQGLTTEAFF. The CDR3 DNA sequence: TGTGCCAGCAGTTTACAGGGGCTGACGACTGAAGCTTTCTTT.

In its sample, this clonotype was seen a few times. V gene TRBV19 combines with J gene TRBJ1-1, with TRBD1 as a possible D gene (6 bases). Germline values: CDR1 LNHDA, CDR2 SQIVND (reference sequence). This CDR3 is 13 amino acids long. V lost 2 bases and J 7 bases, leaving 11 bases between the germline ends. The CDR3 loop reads CASSITGANEAFF. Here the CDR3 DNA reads TGTGCCAGTAGTATAACGGGGGCTAATGAAGCTTTCTTT.

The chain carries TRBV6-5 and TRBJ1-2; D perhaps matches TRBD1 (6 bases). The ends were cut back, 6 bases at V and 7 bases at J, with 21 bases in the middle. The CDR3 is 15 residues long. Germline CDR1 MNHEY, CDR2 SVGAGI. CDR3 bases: TGTGCCAGCAGCTACAAAATCGACAGGTTTGCTGGCTACACCTTC. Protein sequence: CASSYKIDRFAGYTF.

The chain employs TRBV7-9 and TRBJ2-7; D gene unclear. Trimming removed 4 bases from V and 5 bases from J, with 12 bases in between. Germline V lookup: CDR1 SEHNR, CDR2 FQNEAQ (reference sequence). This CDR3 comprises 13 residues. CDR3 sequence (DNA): TGTGCCAGCAGCTGGGCCCAGTCCCACGAGCAGTACTTC. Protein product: CASSWAQSHEQYF.

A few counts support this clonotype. The CDR3 spells CASSPHGANYGYTF. The CDR3 region has the DNA TGTGCCAGCAGCCCCCATGGAGCTAACTATGGCTACACCTTC. The chain combines TRBV27 with TRBJ1-2; no reliable D call. Germline V gives CDR1 MNHEY, CDR2 SMNVEV (reference sequence). The V and J ends lost 6 bases and 0 bases respectively, with 11 bases between them. The CDR3 length is 14 residues.

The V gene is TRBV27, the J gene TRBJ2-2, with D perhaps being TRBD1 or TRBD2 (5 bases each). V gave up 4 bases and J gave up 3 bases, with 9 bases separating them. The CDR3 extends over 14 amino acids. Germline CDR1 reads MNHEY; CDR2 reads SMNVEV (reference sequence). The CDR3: CASSWQGDTGELFF. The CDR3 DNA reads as TGTGCCAGCAGTTGGCAGGGAGACACCGGGGAGCTGTTTTTT.

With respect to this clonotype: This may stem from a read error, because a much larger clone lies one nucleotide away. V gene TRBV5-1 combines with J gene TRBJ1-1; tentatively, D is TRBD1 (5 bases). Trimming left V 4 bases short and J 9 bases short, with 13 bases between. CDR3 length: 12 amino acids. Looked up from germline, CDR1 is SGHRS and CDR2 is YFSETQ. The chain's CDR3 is CASSPVGGKAFF. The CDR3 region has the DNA TGCGCCAGCAGCCCCGTGGGGGGGAAAGCTTTCTTT.

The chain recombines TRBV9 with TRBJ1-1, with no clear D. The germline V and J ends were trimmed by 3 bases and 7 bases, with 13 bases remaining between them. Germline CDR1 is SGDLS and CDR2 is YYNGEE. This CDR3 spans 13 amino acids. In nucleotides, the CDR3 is TGTGCCAGCAGCGGGGGAGGCGCGGGTGAAGCTTTCTTT. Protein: CASSGGGAGEAFF.

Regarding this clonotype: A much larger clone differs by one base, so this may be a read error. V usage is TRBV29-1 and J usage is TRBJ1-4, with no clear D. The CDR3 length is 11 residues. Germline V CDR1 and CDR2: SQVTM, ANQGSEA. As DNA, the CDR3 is TGCAGCGCACGGCGGGGAGAAAAACTGTTATTT. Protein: CSARRGEKLLF. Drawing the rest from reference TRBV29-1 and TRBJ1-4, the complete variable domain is SAVISQKPSRDICQRGTSLTIQCQVDSQVTMMFWYRQQPGQSLTLIATANQGSEATYESGFVIDKFPISRPNLTFSTLTVSNMSPEDSSIYLCSARRGEKLLFGSGTQLSVL.

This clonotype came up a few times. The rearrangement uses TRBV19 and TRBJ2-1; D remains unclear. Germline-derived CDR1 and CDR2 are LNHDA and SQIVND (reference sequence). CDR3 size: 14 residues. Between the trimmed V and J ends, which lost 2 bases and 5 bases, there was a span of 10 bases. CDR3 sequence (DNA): TGTGCCAGTAGTATATCCGACGGACACAATGAGCAGTTCTTC. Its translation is CASSISDGHNEQFF.

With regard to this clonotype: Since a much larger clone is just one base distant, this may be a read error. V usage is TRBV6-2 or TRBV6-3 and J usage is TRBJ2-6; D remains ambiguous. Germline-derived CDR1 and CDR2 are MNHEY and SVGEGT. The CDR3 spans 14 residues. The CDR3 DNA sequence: TGTGCCAACAGTTCGTACCCTGGGGCCAACGTCCTGACTTTC. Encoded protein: CANSSYPGANVLTF.

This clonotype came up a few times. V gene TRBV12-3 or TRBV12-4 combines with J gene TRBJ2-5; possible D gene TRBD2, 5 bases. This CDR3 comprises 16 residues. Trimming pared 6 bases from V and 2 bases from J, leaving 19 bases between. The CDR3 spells CASSHLGAGQQETQYF. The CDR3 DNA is TGTGCCAGCAGCCACTTGGGTGCGGGCCAACAAGAGACCCAGTACTTC.